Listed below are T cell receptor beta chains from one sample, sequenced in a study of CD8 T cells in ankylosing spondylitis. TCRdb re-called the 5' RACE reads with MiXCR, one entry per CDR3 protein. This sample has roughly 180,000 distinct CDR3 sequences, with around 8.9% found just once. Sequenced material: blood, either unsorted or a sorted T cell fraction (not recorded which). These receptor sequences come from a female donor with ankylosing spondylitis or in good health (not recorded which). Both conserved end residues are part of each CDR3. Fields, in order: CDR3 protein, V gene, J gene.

CDR3: CASSLPQGSPGELFF
V: TRBV27
J: TRBJ2-2

CDR3: CASSLAVREASNSPLHF
V: TRBV7-9
J: TRBJ1-6

CDR3: CSVDVLEERGGEAFF
V: TRBV29-1
J: TRBJ1-1

CDR3: CAINQDRGELFF
V: TRBV10-3
J: TRBJ2-2

CDR3: CASSLIQGNEQFF
V: TRBV5-6
J: TRBJ2-1

CDR3: CASSPNTGELFF
V: TRBV5-1
J: TRBJ2-2

CDR3: CASCLSGEGTSSYNEQFF
V: TRBV23-1
J: TRBJ2-1

CDR3: CASMPDTEAFF
V: TRBV2
J: TRBJ1-1

CDR3: CASSPHRPREQFF
V: TRBV7-8
J: TRBJ2-1

CDR3: CASSYSSPSTDTQYF
V: TRBV28
J: TRBJ2-3

CDR3: CSVEVRTGLAEAFF
V: TRBV29-1
J: TRBJ1-1

CDR3: CASSLGPLRGKETQYF
V: TRBV27
J: TRBJ2-5

CDR3: CASSFWGTSYEQYF
V: TRBV13
J: TRBJ2-7

CDR3: CASITERGLYEQYF
V: TRBV2
J: TRBJ2-7

CDR3: CSASADGNQPQHF
V: TRBV29-1
J: TRBJ1-5

CDR3: CASSNPGGLAEYEQYF
V: TRBV7-9
J: TRBJ2-7

CDR3: CASSPGGSPDEQYF
V: TRBV7-6
J: TRBJ2-7

CDR3: CTSSRSSTSGNNEQFF
V: TRBV12-3/TRBV12-4
J: TRBJ2-1

CDR3: CASSVDSRTDTQYF
V: TRBV9
J: TRBJ2-3